The rows below give T cell receptor beta chains drawn from one sample of a study of shared clonotypes between healthy human individuals. Profiled with immunoSEQ multiplex PCR; TCRdb holds only in-frame clones, not every one. The sample has 1.5 million to 1.9 million clones, 98% seen once. The specimen was naive CD4+ T cells sorted from blood. Receptor source: a man aged 30-40 years in good health. Both conserved end residues are part of each CDR3. A D gene is named only where the DNA matches it firmly.

D gene: NA
J gene: TRBJ2-1
V gene: TRBV20-1
CDR3 protein: CSARVGQQFF
CDR3 DNA: TGCAGTGCTAGAGTGGGACAGCAGTTCTTC

D gene: TRBD2
J gene: TRBJ2-1
V gene: TRBV10-2
CDR3 protein: CASSVSGLAGGSSYNEQFF
CDR3 DNA: TGCGCCAGCAGTGTAAGCGGACTAGCGGGAGGGAGCTCCTACAATGAGCAGTTCTTC

D gene: NA
J gene: TRBJ2-7
V gene: TRBV5-1
CDR3 protein: CASSLALGVEQYF
CDR3 DNA: TGCGCCAGCAGCTTGGCCTTAGGGGTTGAGCAGTACTTC

D gene: TRBD2
J gene: TRBJ2-7
V gene: TRBV7-2
CDR3 protein: CASSSPGTSGRWLVEQYF
CDR3 DNA: TGTGCCAGCAGTTCTCCCGGGACTAGCGGGAGGTGGTTGGTCGAGCAGTACTTC

D gene: NA
J gene: TRBJ1-2
V gene: TRBV5-1
CDR3 protein: CASSTDTGNYGYTF
CDR3 DNA: TGCGCCAGCAGCACCGATACAGGGAACTATGGCTACACCTTC

D gene: NA
J gene: TRBJ2-3
V gene: TRBV7-6
CDR3 protein: CASSLVGRDTQYF
CDR3 DNA: TGTGCCAGCAGCTTGGTGGGGAGAGATACGCAGTATTTT

D gene: NA
J gene: TRBJ1-1
V gene: TRBV7-2
CDR3 protein: CASSLKVVEAFF
CDR3 DNA: TGTGCCAGCAGCTTAAAAGTAGTTGAAGCTTTCTTT

D gene: NA
J gene: TRBJ1-4
V gene: TRBV25-1
CDR3 protein: CASSVTEKLFF
CDR3 DNA: TGTGCCAGCAGTGTGACAGAAAAACTGTTTTTT

D gene: TRBD2
J gene: TRBJ2-7
V gene: TRBV27
CDR3 protein: CASSVRGSGSLYEQYF
CDR3 DNA: TGTGCCAGCAGTGTTAGGGGGAGCGGGAGTCTCTACGAGCAGTACTTC

D gene: NA
J gene: TRBJ2-3
V gene: TRBV27
CDR3 protein: CASSLPGQALGSDTQYF
CDR3 DNA: TGTGCCAGCAGTTTACCTGGGCAGGCCCTTGGATCAGATACGCAGTATTTT

D gene: NA
J gene: TRBJ1-3
V gene: TRBV19
CDR3 protein: CASSLDATGNTIYF
CDR3 DNA: TGTGCCAGTAGTTTGGACGCAACTGGAAACACCATATATTTT

D gene: NA
J gene: TRBJ2-7
V gene: TRBV6-1
CDR3 protein: CASRDGYEYYEQYF
CDR3 DNA: TGTGCCAGCAGGGACGGTTACGAATACTACGAGCAGTACTTC

D gene: NA
J gene: TRBJ2-3
V gene: TRBV5-4
CDR3 protein: CASSFTVDTQYF
CDR3 DNA: TGTGCCAGCAGCTTTACCGTAGATACGCAGTATTTT